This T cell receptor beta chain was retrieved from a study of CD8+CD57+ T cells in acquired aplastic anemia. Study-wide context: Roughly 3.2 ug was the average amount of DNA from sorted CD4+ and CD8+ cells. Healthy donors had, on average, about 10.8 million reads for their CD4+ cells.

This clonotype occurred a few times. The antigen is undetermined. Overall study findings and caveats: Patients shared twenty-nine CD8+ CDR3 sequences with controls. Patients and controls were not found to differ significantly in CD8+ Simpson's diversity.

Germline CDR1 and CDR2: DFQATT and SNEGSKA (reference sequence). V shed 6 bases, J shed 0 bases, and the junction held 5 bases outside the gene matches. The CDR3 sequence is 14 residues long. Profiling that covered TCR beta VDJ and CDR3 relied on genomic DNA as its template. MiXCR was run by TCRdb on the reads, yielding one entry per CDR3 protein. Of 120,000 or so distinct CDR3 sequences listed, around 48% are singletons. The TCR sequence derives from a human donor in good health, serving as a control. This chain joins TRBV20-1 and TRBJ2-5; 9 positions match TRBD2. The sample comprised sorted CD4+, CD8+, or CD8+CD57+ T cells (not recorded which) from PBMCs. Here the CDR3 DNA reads TGCAGTGCCCCCATAGCGGGGGACCAAGAGACCCAGTACTTC. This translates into CSAPIAGDQETQYF.